Described below is a single TCR beta chain sequence and its context. Its antigen is currently unknown. The source of the sample is a study of identical twins. V lost 3 bases to trimming and J lost 5 bases, with 19 bases between them. Germline V lookup: CDR1 DFQATT, CDR2 SNEGSKA (reference sequence). The CDR3 contains 15 residues. Study-wide findings and caveats: Conclusions relied on cross-sectional statistical analysis, not following the same donors. Invariant MAIT and iNKT cells could partly confound zero-insertion analyses.

Every sampled donor was Caucasian and healthy. TCRdb re-called the 5' RACE reads with MiXCR, one entry per CDR3 protein. Here the sample spans about 330,000 distinct CDR3 sequences, 9% to 15% being singletons. Separately, the same data were catalogued under a study of yellow fever vaccine responses in identical twins. In that study: Twins' vaccine T cell responses were reported to seem partly convergent and partly personalized.

This clonotype originated in a young woman in good health. Sequenced: CD8+ T cells sorted from blood. The chain is built from TRBV20-1 and TRBJ2-5; D tentatively fits TRBD1 or TRBD2 (5 bases each). CDR3 coding DNA: TGCAGTGCTAGTAGAAGTAGCGAGGGGTTGGAGACCCAGTACTTC. It codes for CSASRSSEGLETQYF.